Following are 30 T cell receptor beta chains from one sample sequenced in a study of blood T cell repertoires in COVID-19. Sequencing used immunoSEQ multiplex PCR; TCRdb keeps in-frame clones, though not all of them. The sample contains just over 80,000 clones, approximately 80% of which appear only once. Sequencing input: peripheral blood. Receptors originate from a man older than 75 with acute or convalescent COVID-19.

The gene calls are TRBV9 and TRBJ2-5; 9 bases are a match to TRBD1. In germline, CDR1 is SGDLS, CDR2 YYNGEE. The CDR3 sequence is 15 residues long. The V and J ends lost 5 bases and 5 bases, in that order; junction bases with no gene match: 10. CDR3 sequence reads: CASSGNRGQGETQYF. CDR3 bases: TGTGCCAGCAGTGGAAATAGAGGACAGGGGGAGACCCAGTACTTC.

The chain carries TRBV6-5 and TRBJ1-2; D remains ambiguous. The V and J ends lost 3 bases and 8 bases respectively, with 19 bases between them. Germline CDR1 and CDR2: MNHEY and SVGAGI. The CDR3 has 15 residues. CDR3 coding DNA: TGTGCCAGCAGTTATCGCCCAGAATCCCCAGAAGGCTACACCTTC. It yields the protein CASSYRPESPEGYTF.

The chain uses TRBV18 and TRBJ2-5, with TRBD1 identical over 7 bases. Germline assignment: CDR1 KGHSH and CDR2 LQKENI. The CDR3 has 17 amino acids. With V trimmed by 3 bases and J by 2 bases, 12 bases remained unmatched. For the CDR3, the DNA is TGTGCCAGCTCACCTCTGACAGGGATAGGGGCACAAGAGACCCAGTACTTC. It translates to CASSPLTGIGAQETQYF.

The chain has TRBV11-2 and TRBJ2-3; TRBD2 might be the D (6 bases). The CDR3 extends over 15 amino acids. Deletions cut 1 base from V and 3 bases from J, with 11 bases between. Germline-derived CDR1 and CDR2 are SGHAT and FQNNGV. The CDR3 region is CASSLVGLLTDTQYF. The CDR3 region has the DNA TGTGCCAGCAGCTTAGTAGGACTACTAACAGATACGCAGTATTTT.

The rearrangement uses TRBV28 and TRBJ2-3, with 7 bases fitting TRBD1. The germline CDR1 and CDR2 sequences are MDHEN and SYDVKM. V trimming: 0 bases; J trimming: 0 bases; junction bases outside the gene matches: 3. The CDR3 runs 16 residues. The CDR3, as DNA: TGTGCCAGCAGTTTATGGGGGACAGCGAGCACAGATACGCAGTATTTT. It is translated as CASSLWGTASTDTQYF.

This clone was counted a single time. The V call is TRBV28, the J call TRBJ1-5; D uncertain. This CDR3 comprises 17 residues. V lost 2 bases, J lost 1 base, and 15 bases lay in between. Per germline, CDR1 MDHEN and CDR2 SYDVKM. CDR3 amino acids: CASSLAPHENSNQPQHF. DNA for the CDR3: TGTGCCAGCAGTTTAGCCCCCCACGAGAACAGCAATCAGCCCCAGCATTTT.

The rearrangement links TRBV5-4 to TRBJ2-1; the match to TRBD1 covers 11 bases. V trimming: 3 bases; J trimming: 0 bases; junction bases outside the gene matches: 2. Germline values: CDR1 SGHNT, CDR2 YYREEE (reference sequence). CDR3 length equals 16 residues. The CDR3 here is CASSWDRGFSYNEQFF. The CDR3 coding sequence is TGTGCCAGCAGCTGGGACAGGGGGTTCTCCTACAATGAGCAGTTCTTC.

The chain employs TRBV2 and TRBJ1-5; TRBD1 is a possible D gene (5 bases). Germline CDR1 SNHLY, CDR2 FYNNEI. The CDR3 covers 14 residues. V dropped 1 base and J dropped 8 bases, with 12 bases sitting between them. DNA for the CDR3: TGTGCCAGCAGTGAAGAAGGGGCACGGAAGCCCCAGCATTTT. Protein: CASSEEGARKPQHF.

V is TRBV28 and J is TRBJ1-5, with D unclear. Trimming removed 9 bases from V and 5 bases from J, with 8 bases in between. CDR1 MDHEN and CDR2 SYDVKM come from the germline V gene. The CDR3 contains 11 residues. CDR3 amino acids: CARSPYQPQHF. In DNA, the CDR3 is TGTGCCAGGTCCCCCTATCAGCCCCAGCATTTT.

The chain recombines TRBV19 with TRBJ2-1, with D unresolved. Germline V gives CDR1 LNHDA, CDR2 SQIVND (reference sequence). The V gene lost 6 bases and the J gene lost 0 bases, with 15 bases spanning the gap. This CDR3 contains 16 residues. Here the CDR3 reads CASRVAHTNSYNEQFF. In DNA form, the CDR3 reads TGTGCCAGTAGGGTCGCTCATACAAACTCCTACAATGAGCAGTTCTTC. The full variable domain, in which reference TRBV19 and TRBJ2-1 provide the parts outside the CDR3, is DGGITQSPKYLFRKEGQNVTLSCEQNLNHDAMYWYRQDPGQGLRLIYYSQIVNDFQKGDIAEGYSVSREKKESFPLTVTSAQKNPTAFYLCASRVAHTNSYNEQFFGPGTRLTVL.

V is TRBV18 and J is TRBJ2-2, with 11 bases fitting TRBD2. The CDR3 covers 15 residues. CDR1 is KGHSH and CDR2 is LQKENI in the germline V gene. The J segment lost 7 bases and the V segment lost 5 bases, leaving 6 bases of the junction unmatched. The CDR3, as DNA: TGTGCCAGCTCATCCTGGACTAGCGGGCGCGGGGAGCTGTTTTTT. Protein product: CASSSWTSGRGELFF.

This chain uses TRBV28 with TRBJ2-1, with a tentative D call TRBD2 (6 bases). This CDR3 has 17 amino acids. Per the germline V gene, CDR1 is MDHEN and CDR2 is SYDVKM. Trimming removed 5 bases at V and 6 bases at J, with 23 bases between. CDR3 sequence reads: CASSQPVGGGFGNEQFF. In DNA form, the CDR3 reads TGTGCCAGCAGTCAGCCTGTGGGGGGAGGTTTTGGCAATGAGCAGTTCTTC.

The CDR3 here is CASAGLAGPNTGELFF. DNA of the CDR3: TGTGCCAGCGCCGGACTAGCGGGACCGAACACCGGGGAGCTGTTTTTT. This chain uses TRBV18 with TRBJ2-2, with 12 bases aligning to TRBD2. The germline V gene has CDR1 KGHSH and CDR2 LQKENI. The V segment lost 8 bases and the J segment 0 bases; nucleotides outside the gene matches: 4. The CDR3 totals 16 residues.

This chain connects TRBV27 to TRBJ1-1; D is ambiguous. The germline V gene encodes CDR1 MNHEY and CDR2 SMNVEV (reference sequence). V shed 6 bases and J shed 6 bases, with 17 bases lying between them. The CDR3 is 14 residues long. The CDR3 is CASRAAPRVAEAFF. CDR3 DNA sequence: TGTGCCAGCAGGGCAGCGCCCCGGGTCGCTGAAGCTTTCTTT.

The rearrangement links TRBV29-1 to TRBJ2-3, with 10 bases identical to TRBD2. The CDR3 loop spans 16 amino acids. Germline assignment: CDR1 SQVTM and CDR2 ANQGSEA. Trimming at V came to 1 base and at J to 5 bases, leaving 9 bases not matched to a gene. CDR3 nucleotide sequence: TGCAGCGTTGAAGGGGGGACTAGCGTCCTGGAAGATACGCAGTATTTT. Translated, it gives CSVEGGTSVLEDTQYF.

In DNA form, the CDR3 reads TGTGCCAGCAGCCAAACCGGACAGGTCTATGGCTACACCTTC. Protein: CASSQTGQVYGYTF. V gene TRBV6-5 combines with J gene TRBJ1-2; 7 nucleotides match TRBD1. V lost 6 bases and J lost 4; bases outside the gene matches: 8. The CDR3 spans 14 residues. The germline gives CDR1 MNHEY, CDR2 SVGAGI.

The chain uses TRBV6-4 and TRBJ2-3; 7 bases fit TRBD2. The J segment lost 3 bases and the V segment lost 6 bases, leaving 6 bases of the junction unmatched. This CDR3 has 14 residues. CDR1 is MRHNA and CDR2 is SNTAGT in the germline V gene. CDR3: CASSSGGGTDTQYF. CDR3 bases: TGTGCCAGCAGCTCGGGGGGAGGTACAGATACGCAGTATTTT.

This clone has just one count. The chain is built from TRBV28 and TRBJ2-3, with D possibly TRBD2 on 5 matching bases. CDR3 length: 16 residues. V was clipped by 6 bases and J by 2 bases, with 18 bases between them. From germline, CDR1 is MDHEN and CDR2 SYDVKM. The CDR3 is CASSLGGNYYTDTQYF. In nucleotides, the CDR3 is TGTGCCAGCAGCCTCGGAGGTAACTACTACACAGATACGCAGTATTTT.

This chain uses TRBV5-4 with TRBJ2-1; TRBD2 matches at 12 bases. With V trimmed by 4 bases and J by 0 bases, 2 bases remained unmatched. This CDR3 has 16 residues. Per the germline V gene, CDR1 is SGHNT and CDR2 is YYREEE (reference sequence). CDR3 bases: TGTGCCAGCAGCCCGGGACTAGCGGGCTCCTACAATGAGCAGTTCTTC. Translation: CASSPGLAGSYNEQFF.

The J gene is TRBJ2-2, the V gene TRBV5-1, with a possible D match to TRBD1 (7 bases). The CDR3 totals 18 residues. V lost 1 base, J lost 3 bases, and 19 bases lay in between. The germline V gene encodes CDR1 SGHRS and CDR2 YFSETQ. The CDR3 bases are TGCGCCAGCAGCTTGTACGACAGGGAGGTAGTAGACACCGGGGAGCTGTTTTTT. As protein: CASSLYDREVVDTGELFF.

The chain employs TRBV19 and TRBJ1-1, with TRBD1 matching 9 bases. With 5 bases clipped from V and 8 bases from J, the junction kept 3 bases outside the gene matches. The CDR3 contains 12 residues. CDR1 and CDR2 (germline): LNHDA, SQIVND (reference sequence). The CDR3 spells CASSSGQGEAFF. The CDR3 nucleotides are TGTGCCAGTAGTTCCGGACAGGGGGAAGCTTTCTTT.

The rearrangement uses TRBV5-1 and TRBJ1-2; 7 nucleotides align to TRBD1. V lost 3 bases to trimming and J lost 2 bases; unmatched junction nucleotides: 1. There are 13 residues in the CDR3. Germline V gene data show CDR1 as SGHRS and CDR2 as YFSETQ. The CDR3 region has the DNA TGCGCCAGCAGCTCGGGACAGAACTATGGCTACACCTTC. Its translation: CASSSGQNYGYTF.

This chain uses TRBV29-1 with TRBJ2-3; TRBD2 matches at 7 bases. Germline V gene lookup returns CDR1 SQVTM and CDR2 ANQGSEA. This CDR3 comprises 14 residues. V lost 4 bases, J lost 1 base, and 5 bases stayed unmatched. CDR3 sequence: CSVGGGYGTDTQYF. CDR3 bases: TGCAGCGTTGGGGGGGGTTATGGCACAGATACGCAGTATTTT.

This clone was recorded only once. The genes are TRBV7-6 and TRBJ2-5, with 12 bases identical to TRBD2. CDR3 length: 17 residues. Germline V CDR1 and CDR2: SGHVS, FNYEAQ. The trim removed 5 bases at V and 1 base at J, leaving 8 bases unmatched. For the CDR3, the DNA is TGTGCCAGCAGCGGAACTGGACTAGCGGGAATCCAAGAGACCCAGTACTTC. This sequence encodes CASSGTGLAGIQETQYF.

The chain links TRBV30 to TRBJ2-2; D call uncertain. CDR1 and CDR2 from the germline V gene are GTSNPN and SVGIG (reference sequence). The ends were cut back, 3 bases at V and 5 bases at J, with 13 bases in the middle. This CDR3 region has 14 residues. The CDR3 loop reads CAWSPGAATGELFF. The CDR3 DNA follows: TGTGCCTGGAGCCCCGGCGCGGCGACCGGGGAGCTGTTTTTT.

The chain links TRBV28 to TRBJ1-4, with 11 bases that match TRBD1. This CDR3 is 14 amino acids long. CDR1 is MDHEN and CDR2 is SYDVKM in the germline V gene. Germline trimming cut 7 bases from V and 10 bases from J; bases unmatched to any gene: 8. CDR3 protein: CASIQGGTGGKLFF. CDR3 coding DNA: TGTGCCAGCATCCAGGGAGGGACAGGGGGAAAACTGTTTTTT.

The V gene is TRBV19, the J gene TRBJ2-1, with D perhaps TRBD2 (5 bases). In germline, CDR1 is LNHDA, CDR2 SQIVND (reference sequence). The V end lost 6 bases, the J end lost 0 bases, and 15 bases lay between the germline ends. This CDR3 region has 16 residues. This chain's CDR3 is CASRTSAVSSYNEQFF. The CDR3 DNA reads TGTGCCAGTAGAACCTCAGCGGTTAGCTCCTACAATGAGCAGTTCTTC.

The chain has TRBV5-5 and TRBJ1-2, with a tentative D call TRBD1 (5 bases). The germline V and J ends were trimmed by 4 bases and 3 bases, with 13 bases remaining between them. The CDR3 length is 14 residues. CDR1 and CDR2 (germline): SGHKS, YYEKEE (reference sequence). The CDR3 coding sequence is TGTGCCAGCAGCCAAACGACAGAGGACTATGGCTACACCTTC. Translating it yields CASSQTTEDYGYTF.

This chain joins TRBV4-1 and TRBJ2-1, with a possible D match to TRBD2 (6 bases). Trimming pared 4 bases from V and 4 bases from J, leaving 11 bases between. The CDR3 is 14 amino acids. Germline-derived CDR1 and CDR2 are MGHRA and YSYEKL. The chain's CDR3 is CASSPGLLYNEQFF. CDR3 DNA: TGCGCCAGCAGCCCGGGACTTCTATACAATGAGCAGTTCTTC.

This clone was picked up one time. The genes are TRBV28 and TRBJ2-7; D call uncertain. The CDR3 extends over 10 amino acids. From germline, CDR1 is MDHEN and CDR2 SYDVKM. V shed 6 bases and J shed 3 bases, with 3 bases lying between them. CDR3 in amino acids: CASSGYEQYF. The CDR3 nucleotides read TGTGCCAGCAGCGGCTACGAGCAGTACTTC.